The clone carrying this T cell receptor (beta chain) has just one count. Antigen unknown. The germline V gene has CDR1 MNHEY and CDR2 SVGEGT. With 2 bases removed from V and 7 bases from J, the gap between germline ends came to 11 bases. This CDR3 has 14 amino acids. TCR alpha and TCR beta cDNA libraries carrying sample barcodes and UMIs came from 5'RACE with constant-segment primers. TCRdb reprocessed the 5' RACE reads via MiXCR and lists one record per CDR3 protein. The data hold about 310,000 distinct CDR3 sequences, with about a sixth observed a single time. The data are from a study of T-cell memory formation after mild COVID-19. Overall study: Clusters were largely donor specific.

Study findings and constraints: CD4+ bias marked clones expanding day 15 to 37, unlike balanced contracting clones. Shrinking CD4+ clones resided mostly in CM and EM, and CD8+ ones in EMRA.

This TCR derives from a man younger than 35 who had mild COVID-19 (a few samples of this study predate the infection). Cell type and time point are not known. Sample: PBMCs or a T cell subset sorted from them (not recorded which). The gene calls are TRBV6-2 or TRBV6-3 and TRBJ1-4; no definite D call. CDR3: CASSYLGNGEKLFF. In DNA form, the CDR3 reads TGTGCCAGCAGTTACCTGGGGAACGGTGAAAAACTGTTTTTT.